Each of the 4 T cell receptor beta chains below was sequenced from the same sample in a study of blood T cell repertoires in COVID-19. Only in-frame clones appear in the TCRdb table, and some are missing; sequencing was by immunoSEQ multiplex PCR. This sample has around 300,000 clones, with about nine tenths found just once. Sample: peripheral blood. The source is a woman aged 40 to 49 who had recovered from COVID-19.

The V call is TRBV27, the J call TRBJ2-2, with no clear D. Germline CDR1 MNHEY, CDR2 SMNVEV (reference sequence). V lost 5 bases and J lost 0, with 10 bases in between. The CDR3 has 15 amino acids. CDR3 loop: CASSPVPSNTGELFF. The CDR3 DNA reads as TGTGCCAGCAGTCCCGTCCCCTCGAACACCGGGGAGCTGTTTTTT.

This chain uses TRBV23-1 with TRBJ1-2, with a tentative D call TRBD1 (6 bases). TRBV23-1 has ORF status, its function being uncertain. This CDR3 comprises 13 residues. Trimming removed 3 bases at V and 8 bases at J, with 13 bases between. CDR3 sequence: CASSHGGQVGYTF. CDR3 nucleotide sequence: TGCGCCAGCAGTCACGGGGGGCAGGTGGGCTACACCTTC.

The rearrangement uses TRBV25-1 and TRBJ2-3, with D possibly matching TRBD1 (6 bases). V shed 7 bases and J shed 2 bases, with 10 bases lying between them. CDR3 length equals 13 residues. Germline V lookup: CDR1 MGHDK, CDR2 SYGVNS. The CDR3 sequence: CASNGQNTDTQYF. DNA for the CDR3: TGTGCCAGCAACGGACAGAACACAGATACGCAGTATTTT.

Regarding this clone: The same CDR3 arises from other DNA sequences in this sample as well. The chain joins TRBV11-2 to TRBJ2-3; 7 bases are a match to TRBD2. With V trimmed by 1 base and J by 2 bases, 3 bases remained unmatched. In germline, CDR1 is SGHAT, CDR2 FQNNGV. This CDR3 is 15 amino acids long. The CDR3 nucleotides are TGTGCCAGCAGCTTAGGTCTAGCGGACACAGATACGCAGTATTTT. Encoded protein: CASSLGLADTDTQYF.